These 9 T cell receptor beta chains were sequenced from one sample in a study of response to subunit inactivated influenza vaccine. Each CDR3 protein is one row after TCRdb ran MiXCR on the RT-PCR reads. The sample carries around 790,000 distinct CDR3 sequences, approximately 21% recorded once. Here the sequenced sample was PBMCs from blood, taken roughly 5 days after vaccination. The receptors derive from a man aged 50-60 years who received an inactivated influenza vaccine.

In the case of this clonotype: Possible read error: a much larger clone is one base away. The chain has TRBV7-6 and TRBJ1-1; D not certain. Germline CDR1 and CDR2: SGHVS and FNYEAQ. V lost 1 base and J 4 bases, leaving 4 bases between the germline ends. This CDR3 region has 12 residues. The CDR3 reads CASSLDGTEAFF. The CDR3 DNA sequence: TGTGCCAGCAGCTTAGATGGCACTGAAGCTTTCTTT.

This chain uses TRBV7-9 with TRBJ2-1; TRBD2 aligns across 8 bases. V lost 5 bases to trimming and J lost 5 bases; unmatched junction nucleotides: 11. CDR1 SEHNR and CDR2 FQNEAQ come from the germline V gene (reference sequence). The CDR3 runs to 16 residues. CDR3 sequence: CASSPPGLVTHNEQFF. The CDR3 nucleotides read TGTGCCAGCAGCCCCCCGGGACTAGTAACCCACAATGAGCAGTTCTTC.

In this sample, this clonotype turned up a few times. This chain links TRBV20-1 with TRBJ2-7, with D possibly TRBD1 on 5 matching bases. The CDR3 length is 12 residues. Germline V lookup: CDR1 DFQATT, CDR2 SNEGSKA (reference sequence). The CDR3 sequence: CSPKAGRYEQYF. The CDR3 nucleotides read TGCAGCCCGAAGGCAGGGCGCTACGAGCAGTACTTC.

Only a few counts were recorded for this clonotype. Here the CDR3 reads CSAMAGGYTDTQYF. In DNA, the CDR3 is TGCAGTGCTATGGCGGGAGGGTACACAGATACGCAGTATTTT. The V and J genes are TRBV20-1 and TRBJ2-3; 9 nucleotides agree with TRBD2. The CDR3 length is 14 residues. Trimming removed 4 bases from V and 2 bases from J; junction bases left unmatched: 4. Germline CDR1 reads DFQATT; CDR2 reads SNEGSKA (reference sequence).

The CDR3 DNA reads TGCGCCAGCAGCTTGGCTCCGGGACAGGGGACCTACGAGCAGTACTTC. It is translated as CASSLAPGQGTYEQYF. The chain combines TRBV5-1 with TRBJ2-7; 10 bases are shared with TRBD1. Germline loops: CDR1 SGHRS, CDR2 YFSETQ. The CDR3 is 16 amino acids. V trimming: 0 bases; J trimming: 2 bases; junction bases outside the gene matches: 5.

The rearrangement uses TRBV29-1 and TRBJ2-1; 12 positions agree with TRBD2. The CDR3 consists of 14 residues. V shed 7 bases, J shed 6 bases, and the junction held 7 bases outside the gene matches. The germline V gene has CDR1 SQVTM and CDR2 ANQGSEA. The CDR3 is CSERTSGAGNEQFF. The CDR3 region has the DNA TGCAGCGAAAGGACTAGCGGGGCAGGCAATGAGCAGTTCTTC.

This clonotype was picked up a small number of times. The chain is built from TRBV11-1 and TRBJ1-1; TRBD1 is a possible D gene (6 bases). Trimming took 4 bases from V and 4 from J, leaving 25 bases between them. The CDR3 consists of 18 residues. Looked up from germline, CDR1 is SGHAT and CDR2 is FQDESV (reference sequence). CDR3 coding DNA: TGTGCCAGCAGCTCAATCAAAGATACCGGGACAAAGGGCACTGAAGCTTTCTTT. This sequence encodes CASSSIKDTGTKGTEAFF.

This chain uses TRBV12-3 or TRBV12-4 with TRBJ2-7; 7 bases line up with TRBD2. V lost 5 bases and J lost 3; bases outside the gene matches: 16. This CDR3 spans 17 amino acids. CDR3 sequence reads: CASSPTQRDGLDYEQYF. In DNA, the CDR3 is TGTGCCAGCAGTCCAACACAGCGGGACGGATTAGACTACGAGCAGTACTTC.

The chain recombines TRBV5-1 with TRBJ2-3, with TRBD1 matching over 8 bases. Germline lookup yields CDR1 SGHRS and CDR2 YFSETQ. The CDR3 extends over 14 amino acids. With V trimmed by 3 bases and J by 4 bases, 4 bases remained unmatched. The chain's CDR3 is CASSSMDRADTQYF. The DNA of the CDR3 is TGCGCCAGCAGCTCGATGGACAGGGCAGATACGCAGTATTTT.